This is a list of T cell receptor beta chains from one sample in a study of CD8+ T cells in alopecia areata. The method was immunoSEQ multiplex PCR; TCRdb's version includes in-frame clones alone and lacks a portion of them. The sample records roughly 150,000 clones, about three fifths being singletons. Sequencing was done on a sample of CD4+ T cells sorted from blood. These receptors all come from a human donor in good health. CDR3s include the opening cysteine and the closing phenylalanine or tryptophan. Each record gives: V gene, D gene, clone size, J gene, CDR3 protein, CDR3 DNA. D genes are given only for firm matches. Clone size is given for some rows only: seen once, a few or many times, or a class if the clone is expanded.

V gene: TRBV29-1; D gene: .; clone size: .; J gene: TRBJ2-2; CDR3 protein: CSVGGFSELFF; CDR3 DNA: TGCAGCGTGGGTGGGTTCTCGGAGCTGTTTTTT
V gene: TRBV4-2; D gene: TRBD2; clone size: .; J gene: TRBJ2-5; CDR3 protein: CASSRNSGRQETQYF; CDR3 DNA: TGTGCCAGCAGCCGAAATAGCGGGAGGCAAGAGACCCAGTACTTC
V gene: TRBV30; D gene: TRBD2; clone size: once; J gene: TRBJ2-3; CDR3 protein: CAWSGGLAGILSDTQYF; CDR3 DNA: TGTGCCTGGAGTGGAGGACTAGCGGGAATATTGTCAGATACGCAGTATTTT
V gene: TRBV19; D gene: .; clone size: .; J gene: TRBJ1-1; CDR3 protein: CASTSQGNTEAFF; CDR3 DNA: TGTGCCAGTACCTCTCAGGGAAACACTGAAGCTTTCTTT
V gene: TRBV4-1; D gene: .; clone size: .; J gene: TRBJ1-2; CDR3 protein: CASSQPTQGESGYTF; CDR3 DNA: TGCGCCAGCAGCCAACCGACACAGGGAGAGAGTGGCTACACCTTC
V gene: TRBV2; D gene: .; clone size: .; J gene: TRBJ2-7; CDR3 protein: CASSEVNRNYEQYF; CDR3 DNA: TGTGCCAGCAGTGAAGTGAACCGAAACTACGAGCAGTACTTC
V gene: TRBV7-8; D gene: .; clone size: .; J gene: TRBJ2-5; CDR3 protein: CASSLPRLVMETQYF; CDR3 DNA: TGTGCCAGCAGCTTACCTAGACTAGTGATGGAGACCCAGTACTTC
V gene: TRBV5-1; D gene: .; clone size: few; J gene: TRBJ2-4; CDR3 protein: CASFGRLAKNIQYF; CDR3 DNA: TGCGCCAGCTTCGGACGTCTGGCCAAAAACATTCAGTACTTC
V gene: TRBV5-1; D gene: .; clone size: few; J gene: TRBJ2-2; CDR3 protein: CASSLEFAHTTGELFF; CDR3 DNA: TGCGCCAGCAGCTTGGAGTTTGCCCACACCACCGGGGAGCTGTTTTTT
V gene: TRBV11-2; D gene: .; clone size: few; J gene: TRBJ2-5; CDR3 protein: CASSSRGGLLYF; CDR3 DNA: TGTGCCAGCAGCTCTCGAGGAGGGCTTTTGTACTTC
V gene: TRBV10-3; D gene: .; clone size: .; J gene: TRBJ2-7; CDR3 protein: CAISGTVGWEQYF; CDR3 DNA: TGTGCCATCAGCGGGACTGTAGGCTGGGAGCAGTACTTC
V gene: TRBV30; D gene: .; clone size: .; J gene: TRBJ2-7; CDR3 protein: CAWSRVGSSYEQYF; CDR3 DNA: TGTGCCTGGAGTCGCGTGGGGAGCTCCTACGAGCAGTACTTC
V gene: TRBV7-9; D gene: .; clone size: .; J gene: TRBJ1-1; CDR3 protein: CASSFADRTAFF; CDR3 DNA: TGTGCCAGCAGCTTTGCCGACAGGACGGCTTTCTTT
V gene: TRBV4-1; D gene: .; clone size: .; J gene: TRBJ2-4; CDR3 protein: CASSRTQLELAKNIQYF; CDR3 DNA: TGCGCCAGCAGCCGAACCCAGTTGGAACTAGCCAAAAACATTCAGTACTTC
V gene: TRBV29-1; D gene: TRBD2; clone size: .; J gene: TRBJ2-7; CDR3 protein: CSVDDGTKGTYEQYF; CDR3 DNA: TGCAGCGTTGATGATGGGACTAAAGGAACCTACGAGCAGTACTTC
V gene: TRBV29-1; D gene: .; clone size: .; J gene: TRBJ2-2; CDR3 protein: CSVAPKVTGELFF; CDR3 DNA: TGCAGCGTTGCACCGAAGGTAACCGGGGAGCTGTTTTTT
V gene: TRBV5-5; D gene: .; clone size: few; J gene: TRBJ1-4; CDR3 protein: CASSQTWGEKLFF; CDR3 DNA: TGTGCCAGCAGCCAGACATGGGGTGAAAAACTGTTTTTT
V gene: TRBV29-1; D gene: .; clone size: few; J gene: TRBJ2-2; CDR3 protein: CSVAVGVTGELFF; CDR3 DNA: TGCAGCGTGGCGGTGGGGGTCACCGGGGAGCTGTTTTTT
V gene: TRBV25-1; D gene: .; clone size: .; J gene: TRBJ1-2; CDR3 protein: CASSEIAAYGYTF; CDR3 DNA: TGTGCCAGCAGTGAGATAGCAGCTTATGGCTACACCTTC
V gene: TRBV25-1; D gene: TRBD1; clone size: few; J gene: TRBJ1-1; CDR3 protein: CASSEVGQGVPEAFF; CDR3 DNA: TGTGCCAGCAGTGAAGTCGGACAGGGGGTCCCTGAAGCTTTCTTT
V gene: TRBV15; D gene: TRBD1; clone size: .; J gene: TRBJ1-5; CDR3 protein: CATSETGGDQPQHF; CDR3 DNA: TGTGCCACCAGCGAGACAGGGGGCGATCAGCCCCAGCATTTT
V gene: TRBV9; D gene: .; clone size: .; J gene: TRBJ2-5; CDR3 protein: CASSGGPARQETQYF; CDR3 DNA: TGTGCCAGCAGCGGCGGGCCGGCCAGGCAAGAGACCCAGTACTTC
V gene: TRBV19; D gene: .; clone size: .; J gene: TRBJ2-7; CDR3 protein: CASSIIGTSGDEQYF; CDR3 DNA: TGTGCCAGTAGTATAATTGGGACATCTGGAGACGAGCAGTACTTC
V gene: TRBV29-1; D gene: TRBD2; clone size: .; J gene: TRBJ2-3; CDR3 protein: CSAGNSWSEGGLKSTDTQYF; CDR3 DNA: TGCAGCGCCGGGAACAGTTGGAGCGAGGGAGGGCTCAAGAGCACAGATACGCAGTATTTT
V gene: TRBV6-5; D gene: TRBD2; clone size: .; J gene: TRBJ2-7; CDR3 protein: CASSYRLAGTINEQYF; CDR3 DNA: TGTGCCAGCAGTTACAGGCTAGCGGGTACGATCAACGAGCAGTACTTC
V gene: TRBV7-2; D gene: .; clone size: .; J gene: TRBJ2-6; CDR3 protein: CASSLLVSGANVLTF; CDR3 DNA: TGTGCCAGCAGCTTATTAGTTAGTGGGGCCAACGTCCTGACTTTC
V gene: TRBV12-5; D gene: .; clone size: .; J gene: TRBJ2-5; CDR3 protein: CASASTGQETQYF; CDR3 DNA: TGTGCTAGTGCCTCAACAGGACAAGAGACCCAGTACTTC
V gene: TRBV18; D gene: .; clone size: .; J gene: TRBJ2-7; CDR3 protein: CASSPRTAADSYEQYF; CDR3 DNA: TGTGCCAGCTCACCCCGGACAGCAGCAGACTCCTACGAGCAGTACTTC
V gene: TRBV10-3; D gene: .; clone size: .; J gene: TRBJ2-4; CDR3 protein: CAISGTDKNIQYF; CDR3 DNA: TGTGCCATCAGTGGGACAGACAAAAACATTCAGTACTTC
V gene: TRBV29-1; D gene: .; clone size: .; J gene: TRBJ2-7; CDR3 protein: CSVVGTDSYEQYF; CDR3 DNA: TGCAGCGTTGTGGGGACGGACTCCTACGAGCAGTACTTC
V gene: TRBV27; D gene: .; clone size: .; J gene: TRBJ2-1; CDR3 protein: CASSLETSYNEQFF; CDR3 DNA: TGTGCCAGCAGTTTAGAAACTTCCTACAATGAGCAGTTCTTC
V gene: TRBV6-5; D gene: .; clone size: few; J gene: TRBJ2-4; CDR3 protein: CAAGDRHSDIQYF; CDR3 DNA: TGTGCTGCGGGGGACAGGCACTCAGACATTCAGTACTTC
V gene: TRBV7-2; D gene: .; clone size: .; J gene: TRBJ2-3; CDR3 protein: CASSLAPGHRDTQYF; CDR3 DNA: TGTGCCAGCAGCTTAGCGCCGGGACACCGGGATACGCAGTATTTT
V gene: TRBV29-1; D gene: .; clone size: .; J gene: TRBJ2-7; CDR3 protein: CSVDGQPWASEQYF; CDR3 DNA: TGCAGCGTTGACGGACAGCCCTGGGCCTCCGAGCAGTACTTC
V gene: TRBV5-4; D gene: TRBD2; clone size: .; J gene: TRBJ2-1; CDR3 protein: CASSFSGRPNEQFF; CDR3 DNA: TGTGCCAGCAGCTTCAGCGGGAGGCCTAATGAGCAGTTCTTC
V gene: TRBV4-2; D gene: .; clone size: .; J gene: TRBJ1-2; CDR3 protein: CASSQGDLGGYTF; CDR3 DNA: TGTGCCAGCAGCCAAGGGGACCTCGGAGGCTACACCTTC
V gene: TRBV5-6; D gene: TRBD1; clone size: few; J gene: TRBJ1-4; CDR3 protein: CASSFGTENEKLFF; CDR3 DNA: TGTGCCAGCAGCTTTGGGACAGAGAATGAAAAACTGTTTTTT
V gene: TRBV29-1; D gene: .; clone size: .; J gene: TRBJ2-7; CDR3 protein: CSTMLTPYEQYF; CDR3 DNA: TGCAGCACCATGTTAACCCCCTACGAGCAGTACTTC
V gene: TRBV15; D gene: TRBD2; clone size: .; J gene: TRBJ2-1; CDR3 protein: CATSPLAGGPIEQFF; CDR3 DNA: TGTGCCACCAGCCCCCTAGCGGGAGGGCCAATTGAGCAGTTCTTC
V gene: TRBV7-2; D gene: TRBD1; clone size: .; J gene: TRBJ1-5; CDR3 protein: CATDLGGGLQPQHF; CDR3 DNA: TGTGCCACCGACCTTGGAGGGGGCCTTCAGCCCCAGCATTTT
V gene: TRBV2; D gene: TRBD2; clone size: .; J gene: TRBJ2-5; CDR3 protein: CASSLAGGLETQYF; CDR3 DNA: TGTGCCAGCAGTTTAGCGGGAGGCTTAGAGACCCAGTACTTC
V gene: TRBV2; D gene: TRBD1; clone size: .; J gene: TRBJ1-5; CDR3 protein: CASSEGTGGYQPQHF; CDR3 DNA: TGTGCCAGCAGTGAAGGGACAGGGGGCTATCAGCCCCAGCATTTT
V gene: TRBV5-4; D gene: .; clone size: .; J gene: TRBJ2-5; CDR3 protein: CASSSSGARQETQYF; CDR3 DNA: TGTGCCAGCAGCTCCTCGGGAGCGAGACAAGAGACCCAGTACTTC
V gene: TRBV29-1; D gene: .; clone size: .; J gene: TRBJ1-1; CDR3 protein: CSGTVTNTEAFF; CDR3 DNA: TGCAGCGGGACAGTTACCAACACTGAAGCTTTCTTT
V gene: TRBV9; D gene: TRBD2; clone size: once; J gene: TRBJ2-7; CDR3 protein: CASSGNSGGAYEQYF; CDR3 DNA: TGTGCCAGCAGCGGAAATAGCGGGGGAGCCTACGAGCAGTACTTC
V gene: TRBV5-1; D gene: .; clone size: .; J gene: TRBJ2-7; CDR3 protein: CASSFRPYEQYF; CDR3 DNA: TGCGCCAGCAGCTTTCGCCCCTACGAGCAGTACTTC
V gene: TRBV2; D gene: .; clone size: .; J gene: TRBJ1-1; CDR3 protein: CASSERGFTEAFF; CDR3 DNA: TGTGCCAGCAGTGAGCGGGGATTCACTGAAGCTTTCTTT
V gene: TRBV5-1; D gene: TRBD2; clone size: .; J gene: TRBJ2-1; CDR3 protein: CASSLTTSGYNEQFF; CDR3 DNA: TGCGCCAGCAGCTTAACGACTAGCGGATACAATGAGCAGTTCTTC
V gene: TRBV18; D gene: .; clone size: .; J gene: TRBJ1-1; CDR3 protein: CASSPLGTEAFF; CDR3 DNA: TGTGCCAGCTCACCGCTAGGGACTGAAGCTTTCTTT
V gene: TRBV6-5; D gene: .; clone size: .; J gene: TRBJ1-1; CDR3 protein: CASSPQGIGAFF; CDR3 DNA: TGTGCCAGCAGTCCCCAGGGCATCGGGGCTTTCTTT
V gene: TRBV28; D gene: TRBD1; clone size: .; J gene: TRBJ1-2; CDR3 protein: CASSLDRLGYTF; CDR3 DNA: TGTGCCAGCAGCTTGGACAGGCTTGGCTACACCTTC
V gene: TRBV12-5; D gene: .; clone size: few; J gene: TRBJ2-7; CDR3 protein: CASGLLSYEQYF; CDR3 DNA: TGTGCTAGTGGCCTTCTCTCCTACGAGCAGTACTTC
V gene: TRBV7-8; D gene: .; clone size: .; J gene: TRBJ1-5; CDR3 protein: CASSPPGLPQHF; CDR3 DNA: TGTGCCAGCAGCCCCCCAGGGCTGCCCCAGCATTTT
V gene: TRBV18; D gene: .; clone size: few; J gene: TRBJ2-3; CDR3 protein: CASSPVQGRTDTQYF; CDR3 DNA: TGTGCCAGCTCACCGGTTCAGGGGAGGACAGATACGCAGTATTTT
V gene: TRBV29-1; D gene: TRBD2; clone size: .; J gene: TRBJ2-5; CDR3 protein: CSGDGASGQETQYF; CDR3 DNA: TGCAGCGGGGATGGAGCTAGCGGGCAAGAGACCCAGTACTTC
V gene: TRBV5-1; D gene: TRBD2; clone size: .; J gene: TRBJ2-2; CDR3 protein: CASSLAPSGGELFF; CDR3 DNA: TGCGCCAGCAGCTTGGCCCCTAGCGGCGGGGAGCTGTTTTTT
V gene: TRBV4-1; D gene: .; clone size: few; J gene: TRBJ1-2; CDR3 protein: CASSQIRAPVDRGYTF; CDR3 DNA: TGCGCCAGCAGCCAAATCCGGGCTCCCGTCGATCGTGGCTACACCTTC